This T cell receptor (beta chain) was found in a study of early T cells in non-severe SARS-CoV-2 infection. Study-wide points: Reliance on VDJdb matching favored anti-spike CD8 responses; private and CD4 specificities were missed.

This clonotype was found many times. The antigen is unknown. cDNA molecules, individually, were tagged with unique molecular identifiers. Via MiXCR, TCRdb re-called the 5' RACE reads, giving one row per CDR3 protein. The sample records fewer than 110,000 distinct CDR3 sequences, over 8.5% being singletons. V was clipped by 5 bases and J by 7 bases; unmatched bases: 8. The CDR3 has 14 amino acids. The germline CDR1 and CDR2 sequences are MGHDK and SYGVNS. This chain links TRBV25-1 with TRBJ1-1; 9 bases map to TRBD1. This sequence originates from an adult who was a healthcare worker with PCR-confirmed SARS-CoV-2 infection or an uninfected control (not recorded which). Input material: whole blood. In DNA form, the CDR3 reads TGTGCCAGCAGTAAGACAGGGGGTAACGTTGAAGCTTTCTTT. Translating gives CASSKTGGNVEAFF.